This entry lists 19 T cell receptor beta chains sequenced from one sample in a study of Ad26.COV2.S vaccination and SARS-CoV-2 variants. The protocol was immunoSEQ multiplex PCR, while the TCRdb copy is restricted to in-frame clones and leaves out a portion. The sample lists 300,000 to 350,000 clones, about 85% occurring once. Treatment in this sample: some 19 received Ad26.COV2.S at low or high dose, single or two shots; a few received placebo; per-sample allocation not given. Samples analyzed were those drawn on day 63 after the first vaccine or placebo injection. This specimen was peripheral blood, taken in a trial of Ad26.COV2.S vaccine versus placebo. These receptors all stem from a person aged 18-60 years who received the Ad26.COV2.S COVID-19 vaccine or a placebo.

DNA of the CDR3: TGTGCCAGCAGCTTAGATGAGGGCCCCTACGAGCAGTACTTC. Its translation is CASSLDEGPYEQYF. The J gene is TRBJ2-7, the V gene TRBV7-9, with a possible D match to TRBD2 (5 bases). The V end was cut by 1 base, the J end by 2 bases, with 9 bases between. Germline loops: CDR1 SEHNR, CDR2 FQNEAQ (reference sequence). CDR3 length: 14 residues.

In nucleotides, the CDR3 is TGTGCCAGCAGCGAACAGGGACAGGTGGGCTATGGCTACACCTTC. Translated, it gives CASSEQGQVGYGYTF. The chain joins TRBV9 to TRBJ1-2; 8 bases are a match to TRBD1. The CDR3 length is 15 residues. Trimming cost V 3 bases and J 4 bases; bases outside gene matches: 8. Germline CDR1 reads SGDLS; CDR2 reads YYNGEE.

V and J are TRBV27 and TRBJ1-4, with unresolved D. V was cut by 6 bases and J by 5 bases, with 10 bases left in between. The CDR3 is 13 residues long. From germline, CDR1 is MNHEY and CDR2 SMNVEV (reference sequence). In DNA, the CDR3 is TGTGCCAGCAGCAGGCAGTCCAATGAAAAACTGTTTTTT. It yields the protein CASSRQSNEKLFF. The full variable domain, its missing parts supplied by reference TRBV27 and TRBJ1-4, is EAQVTQNPRYLITVTGKKLTVTCSQNMNHEYMSWYRQDPGLGLRQIYYSMNVEVTDKGDVPEGYKVSRKEKRNFPLILESPSPNQTSLYFCASSRQSNEKLFFGSGTQLSVL.

The rearrangement links TRBV5-6 to TRBJ1-5; 10 bases match TRBD1. The CDR3 has 16 residues. V trimming: 3 bases; J trimming: 2 bases; junction bases outside the gene matches: 5. Germline V gives CDR1 SGHDT, CDR2 YYEEEE. DNA of the CDR3: TGTGCCAGCAGCTCAGACAGGGGGCGAGGCAATCAGCCCCAGCATTTT. Protein sequence: CASSSDRGRGNQPQHF.

The chain employs TRBV13 and TRBJ1-1, with D unresolved. The CDR3 loop spans 13 amino acids. CDR1 and CDR2 (germline): PRHDT, FYEKMQ (reference sequence). V was clipped by 8 bases and J by 0 bases, with 10 bases between them. CDR3 residues: CASGDGLNTEAFF. The CDR3 coding sequence is TGTGCCAGCGGCGACGGATTGAACACTGAAGCTTTCTTT.

This clone occurred once. The V call is TRBV14, the J call TRBJ2-7, with unresolved D. Germline CDR1 is SGHDN and CDR2 is FVKESK. Deletions cut 1 base from V and 3 bases from J, with 7 bases between. This CDR3 comprises 13 residues. CDR3 region: CASSQVSRYEQYF. The CDR3 DNA reads as TGTGCCAGCAGCCAAGTATCGCGCTACGAGCAGTACTTC. Using reference TRBV14 and TRBJ2-7 for the parts outside the CDR3, the full variable domain is EAGVTQFPSHSVIEKGQTVTLRCDPISGHDNLYWYRRVMGKEIKFLLHFVKESKQDESGMPNNRFLAERTGGTYSTLKVQPAELEDSGVYFCASSQVSRYEQYFGPGTRLTVT.

The chain combines TRBV9 with TRBJ1-2; 8 bases line up with TRBD1. CDR3 length: 15 residues. The V segment lost 0 bases and the J segment 4 bases; nucleotides outside the gene matches: 5. The germline gives CDR1 SGDLS, CDR2 YYNGEE. The CDR3 protein is CASSVGTGGFYGYTF. For the CDR3, the DNA is TGTGCCAGCAGCGTAGGTACAGGGGGATTCTATGGCTACACCTTC. The full variable domain, completed using reference TRBV9 and TRBJ1-2, is DSGVTQTPKHLITATGQRVTLRCSPRSGDLSVYWYQQSLDQGLQFLIQYYNGEERAKGNILERFSAQQFPDLHSELNLSSLELGDSALYFCASSVGTGGFYGYTFGSGTRLTVV.

V and J are TRBV6-5 and TRBJ2-7, with D maybe TRBD1 (5 bases). V was trimmed by 2 bases and J by 1 base, leaving 6 bases between them. Germline values: CDR1 MNHEY, CDR2 SVGAGI. This CDR3 region has 13 residues. The CDR3 region has the DNA TGTGCCAGCAGTTACGACAGTTCCTACGAGCAGTACTTC. This gives the protein CASSYDSSYEQYF.

The chain uses TRBV28 and TRBJ1-5; TRBD1 aligns across 10 bases. The CDR3 loop spans 15 amino acids. The ends lost 6 bases at V and 12 bases at J; junction bases unmatched: 14. Germline V lookup: CDR1 MDHEN, CDR2 SYDVKM. As DNA, the CDR3 is TGTGCCAGCAGCCTCTACAGACAGGGGGCCGACCTCCAGCATTTT. This sequence encodes CASSLYRQGADLQHF. The full variable domain, completed using reference TRBV28 and TRBJ1-5, is DVKVTQSSRYLVKRTGEKVFLECVQDMDHENMFWYRQDPGLGLRLIYFSYDVKMKEKGDIPEGYSVSREKKERFSLILESASTNQTSMYLCASSLYRQGADLQHFGDGTRLSIL.

The V call is TRBV5-6, the J call TRBJ2-1; 8 positions agree with TRBD2. V lost 6 bases to trimming and J lost 3 bases; unmatched junction nucleotides: 5. This CDR3 has 14 amino acids. Germline CDR1 and CDR2: SGHDT and YYEEEE. CDR3 nucleotide sequence: TGTGCCAGCAACCCGGGACTAGGCTACAATGAGCAGTTCTTC. This codes for CASNPGLGYNEQFF.

This clone was detected a few times. CDR3 amino acids: CASSFQTSRGRKYTGELFF. CDR3 nucleotide sequence: TGTGCCAGCAGCTTCCAAACTTCCCGAGGGCGAAAGTACACCGGGGAGCTGTTTTTT. The chain uses TRBV7-9 and TRBJ2-2; TRBD2 might be the D (5 bases). V was pared by 3 bases and J by 3 bases, with 23 bases between. In germline, CDR1 is SEHNR, CDR2 FQNEAQ (reference sequence). This CDR3 region has 19 residues.

The CDR3, as DNA: TGTGCCAGCAGTCAGGACACTTTTCGCACAGATACGCAGTATTTT. This codes for CASSQDTFRTDTQYF. This rearrangement joins TRBV6-5 to TRBJ2-3; possibly TRBD1 for D (5 bases). Germline assignment: CDR1 MNHEY and CDR2 SVGAGI. The V gene lost 5 bases and the J gene lost 1 base, with 13 bases spanning the gap. This CDR3 region has 15 residues.

This chain uses TRBV14 with TRBJ1-1; no clear D gene. This CDR3 contains 15 residues. The germline V gene has CDR1 SGHDN and CDR2 FVKESK. V lost 4 bases to trimming and J lost 0 bases, with 12 bases between them. CDR3 protein: CASSPPAGMNTEAFF. The CDR3 DNA follows: TGTGCCAGCAGCCCCCCGGCGGGGATGAACACTGAAGCTTTCTTT.

The CDR3 protein is CAWSRLAGGNTQYF. The CDR3 DNA reads as TGTGCCTGGTCACGACTAGCAGGAGGCAATACGCAGTATTTT. This chain uses TRBV30 with TRBJ2-3; TRBD2 matches at 7 bases. V lost 5 bases and J lost 7; bases outside the gene matches: 12. CDR3 length: 14 residues. Germline V gives CDR1 GTSNPN, CDR2 SVGIG (reference sequence).

This chain joins TRBV19 and TRBJ2-5; 11 bases fit TRBD2. CDR1 LNHDA and CDR2 SQIVND come from the germline V gene (reference sequence). The V and J ends lost 6 bases and 2 bases, in that order; junction bases with no gene match: 5. This CDR3 comprises 15 residues. This chain's CDR3 is CASSPRTSGQETQYF. The CDR3 DNA reads TGTGCCAGTAGCCCCCGGACTAGCGGGCAAGAGACCCAGTACTTC.

The chain employs TRBV9 and TRBJ2-2; D possibly corresponds to TRBD1 (5 bases). CDR1 and CDR2 from the germline V gene are SGDLS and YYNGEE. The CDR3 consists of 16 residues. The V end was cut by 3 bases, the J end by 4 bases, with 16 bases between. Here the CDR3 DNA reads TGTGCCAGCAGCGCGTCCCAGGGCACGAGCACCGGGGAGCTGTTTTTT. As protein: CASSASQGTSTGELFF.

The chain recombines TRBV28 with TRBJ1-1, with a tentative D call TRBD1 (5 bases). The V gene lost 2 bases and the J gene lost 11 bases, with 9 bases spanning the gap. Looked up from germline, CDR1 is MDHEN and CDR2 is SYDVKM. The CDR3 is 11 residues long. DNA of the CDR3: TGTGCCAGCAGTTTAGAAGGGGAGGCTTTCTTT. Its protein product is CASSLEGEAFF.

This clone appeared a single time. This chain connects TRBV4-1 to TRBJ1-5; D is unclear. The CDR3 contains 13 residues. The germline V and J ends were trimmed by 0 bases and 7 bases, with 7 bases remaining between them. Germline V gives CDR1 MGHRA, CDR2 YSYEKL. The CDR3 DNA is TGCGCCAGCAGCCAAGATAGAGGACAGCCCCAGCATTTT. Its translation: CASSQDRGQPQHF.

CDR3 loop: CASLQTNVLTF. The CDR3 DNA follows: TGTGCCAGCTTACAAACCAACGTCCTGACTTTC. V is TRBV28 and J is TRBJ2-6; D unresolved. V was shortened by 8 bases and J by 8 bases, with 7 bases between the two germline ends. Germline V gene sequence: CDR1 MDHEN, CDR2 SYDVKM. The CDR3 extends over 11 amino acids.